Sequencing of this TCR beta chain was carried out in a study of blood T cells in healthy people across ages. Researchers report isolating at least 6 million PBMCs per sample. Points on this clonotype: What it binds is unknown.

The study's findings and limits: The long-lived group displayed more naive CD4+ cells, plus higher diversity, than the aged donors did.

Primers used in a second PCR of about 7 to 12 cycles were a sample-barcoded 5' primer and a J-beta primer mix. No fewer than 3 million CDR3-containing paired-end reads came from each sample. TCRdb reprocessed the 5' RACE reads with MiXCR, giving one entry per CDR3 protein. The table records approximately 800,000 distinct CDR3 sequences, 56% of them present only once. V was trimmed by 1 base and J by 1 base, leaving 14 bases between them. The V gene's germline CDR1 is SGHVS and CDR2 FNYEAQ. CDR3 length equals 16 residues. Sequencing input: blood. This TCR was sampled from a man aged 35-49 years in good health. The V call is TRBV7-6, the J call TRBJ2-7; no definite D call. The CDR3 coding sequence is TGTGCCAGCAGCTTAGAGGTTAGCCGTATGTCCTACGAGCAGTACTTC. It encodes CASSLEVSRMSYEQYF.